This is a list of T cell receptor beta chains from one sample in a study of shared clonotypes between healthy human individuals. Here immunoSEQ multiplex PCR was the method, and the copy in TCRdb shows in-frame clones only, minus some. The sample carries millions of clones, just over 90% recorded once. The sequenced sample was naive CD4+ T cells sorted from blood. These receptors were collected from a man aged 18 to 29 in good health. Each CDR3 is given with its conserved first and last residue. Fields, in order: CDR3 DNA, CDR3 protein, J gene, V gene, D gene, clone size. The D gene is left open where the match is weak. The size field is filled for only some rows; it gives once, few, many or a size class.

CDR3 DNA: TGTGCCAGCAGCTTATGGGAGGGAGTGGAAACTGAAGCTTTCTTT
CDR3 protein: CASSLWEGVETEAFF
J gene: TRBJ1-1
V gene: TRBV7-9
D gene: .
clone size: .

CDR3 DNA: TGTGCCAGCAGTGCCAAACTAGGCGGGGCCACAGATACGCAGTATTTT
CDR3 protein: CASSAKLGGATDTQYF
J gene: TRBJ2-3
V gene: TRBV2
D gene: .
clone size: .

CDR3 DNA: TGTGCCAGCAGCTCCTCTCAGGCAGGGGGATTCGCTGAAGCTTTCTTT
CDR3 protein: CASSSSQAGGFAEAFF
J gene: TRBJ1-1
V gene: TRBV7-6
D gene: TRBD1
clone size: .

CDR3 DNA: TGCGCCAGCAGCCAAGTGGAGCGAGGGGTGCACAATGAGCAGTTCTTC
CDR3 protein: CASSQVERGVHNEQFF
J gene: TRBJ2-1
V gene: TRBV4-1
D gene: .
clone size: .

CDR3 DNA: TGTGCCAGCAGCGTAGCTTCGGGGCTAGCGGGAGTAGATACGCAGTATTTT
CDR3 protein: CASSVASGLAGVDTQYF
J gene: TRBJ2-3
V gene: TRBV9
D gene: TRBD2
clone size: .

CDR3 DNA: TGTGCCAGCAGCAGGGACAGGGCCAAAGATACGCAGTATTTT
CDR3 protein: CASSRDRAKDTQYF
J gene: TRBJ2-3
V gene: TRBV5-8
D gene: TRBD1
clone size: .

CDR3 DNA: TGTGCCAGCAGCCCCGGGAGGGGATCCTACAATGAGCAGTTCTTC
CDR3 protein: CASSPGRGSYNEQFF
J gene: TRBJ2-1
V gene: TRBV7-8
D gene: TRBD2
clone size: .

CDR3 DNA: TGTGCCAGCAACACCCTAGCGGGGGCGAGGGAGACCCAGTACTTC
CDR3 protein: CASNTLAGARETQYF
J gene: TRBJ2-5
V gene: TRBV2
D gene: TRBD2
clone size: .

CDR3 DNA: TGTGCCAGCAGCTTGGCGGGCGACAGGGGCAGAGTCTATGGCTACACCTTC
CDR3 protein: CASSLAGDRGRVYGYTF
J gene: TRBJ1-2
V gene: TRBV5-6
D gene: TRBD1
clone size: once

CDR3 DNA: TGTGCCAGCAGCCTGACCGGGACAGGGTCCTACGAGCAGTACTTC
CDR3 protein: CASSLTGTGSYEQYF
J gene: TRBJ2-7
V gene: TRBV5-6
D gene: TRBD1
clone size: .

CDR3 DNA: TGTGCCAGCTCACCAGGTCAATCGGGACAGGGAGGCCCCTACGGGTCACCCCTCCACTTT
CDR3 protein: CASSPGQSGQGGPYGSPLHF
J gene: TRBJ1-6
V gene: TRBV18
D gene: TRBD1
clone size: .

CDR3 DNA: TGTGCCAGCAGCTTAGTATCTAGGACTACCCAAGAGACCCAGTACTTC
CDR3 protein: CASSLVSRTTQETQYF
J gene: TRBJ2-5
V gene: TRBV7-2
D gene: .
clone size: .

CDR3 DNA: TGTGCCAGCAGCTTGTTACTTGTGGATGAGCAGTTCTTC
CDR3 protein: CASSLLLVDEQFF
J gene: TRBJ2-1
V gene: TRBV5-4
D gene: .
clone size: .

CDR3 DNA: TGTGCCAGCAGTTTAAGTAGGGGAACTGAAAAACTGTTTTTT
CDR3 protein: CASSLSRGTEKLFF
J gene: TRBJ1-4
V gene: TRBV27
D gene: .
clone size: .

CDR3 DNA: TGTGCCAGCAGTTCCCCGCTGTCCGGGACAGGGCCCTATGGCTACACCTTC
CDR3 protein: CASSSPLSGTGPYGYTF
J gene: TRBJ1-2
V gene: TRBV28
D gene: TRBD1
clone size: .

CDR3 DNA: TGTGCCAGCAGTTACCCCCCTAACACTGAAGCTTTCTTT
CDR3 protein: CASSYPPNTEAFF
J gene: TRBJ1-1
V gene: TRBV6-5
D gene: .
clone size: once

CDR3 DNA: TGTGCCAGCAGCCCCCCGGGGGGTAATGAAAAACTGTTTTTT
CDR3 protein: CASSPPGGNEKLFF
J gene: TRBJ1-4
V gene: TRBV4-2
D gene: .
clone size: .

CDR3 DNA: TGTGCCAGCAGCTCAGCGGGAAACACCGGGGAGCTGTTTTTT
CDR3 protein: CASSSAGNTGELFF
J gene: TRBJ2-2
V gene: TRBV9
D gene: TRBD2
clone size: .

CDR3 DNA: TGTGCCAGCATGGGTTCTAGCTATGGCTACACCTTC
CDR3 protein: CASMGSSYGYTF
J gene: TRBJ1-2
V gene: TRBV6-1
D gene: .
clone size: .

CDR3 DNA: TGCAGTGCTACCCGGGCCACTGAAGCTTTCTTT
CDR3 protein: CSATRATEAFF
J gene: TRBJ1-1
V gene: TRBV20-1
D gene: .
clone size: few

CDR3 DNA: TGTGCCAGCAGCTCGGGCCCTCCGCCGACTGAAGCTTTCTTT
CDR3 protein: CASSSGPPPTEAFF
J gene: TRBJ1-1
V gene: TRBV7-3
D gene: .
clone size: few

CDR3 DNA: TGCGCCAGCAGCCGGCTAAACGGAGCAAATGAAAAACTGTTTTTT
CDR3 protein: CASSRLNGANEKLFF
J gene: TRBJ1-4
V gene: TRBV4-1
D gene: .
clone size: .

CDR3 DNA: TGTGCCAGCAGTCAGCATGAGCAGTTCTTC
CDR3 protein: CASSQHEQFF
J gene: TRBJ2-1
V gene: TRBV28
D gene: .
clone size: .

CDR3 DNA: TGTGCCAGCAGTGCGTACAGGGACCTGGGAATTTCACCCCTCCACTTT
CDR3 protein: CASSAYRDLGISPLHF
J gene: TRBJ1-6
V gene: TRBV27
D gene: .
clone size: .

CDR3 DNA: TGTGCCAGCAGTTCCAGGGGTGTTAGTTCCGAGCAGTACTTC
CDR3 protein: CASSSRGVSSEQYF
J gene: TRBJ2-7
V gene: TRBV6-5
D gene: .
clone size: .

CDR3 DNA: TGCAGTTCGCCGCGGGACAATGAGCAGTTCTTC
CDR3 protein: CSSPRDNEQFF
J gene: TRBJ2-1
V gene: TRBV20-1
D gene: .
clone size: .

CDR3 DNA: TGTGCCAGCAGTTGGGACAGGACCCTCGCGGCCGGCGAGCAGTACTTC
CDR3 protein: CASSWDRTLAAGEQYF
J gene: TRBJ2-7
V gene: TRBV6-5
D gene: TRBD1
clone size: .

CDR3 DNA: TGTGCCAGCAGCCTCTTACAGGGGCAGCCCCAGCATTTT
CDR3 protein: CASSLLQGQPQHF
J gene: TRBJ1-5
V gene: TRBV6-5
D gene: TRBD1
clone size: once

CDR3 DNA: TGCACCAGCAGCCAGCAAACTAGCGGGGCTAGCTCCTACGAGCAGTACTTC
CDR3 protein: CTSSQQTSGASSYEQYF
J gene: TRBJ2-7
V gene: TRBV1
D gene: .
clone size: .

CDR3 DNA: TGTGCCTGGGCCACAGGGGTGAGGACTGAAGCTTTCTTT
CDR3 protein: CAWATGVRTEAFF
J gene: TRBJ1-1
V gene: TRBV30
D gene: TRBD1
clone size: .

CDR3 DNA: TGTGCCAGCAGCTTATCGGGCAGGGGTGAAGAGACCCAGTACTTC
CDR3 protein: CASSLSGRGEETQYF
J gene: TRBJ2-5
V gene: TRBV7-9
D gene: .
clone size: .

CDR3 DNA: TGCGCCAGCAGCTTGTCCGGGACGAACACCGGGGAGCTGTTTTTT
CDR3 protein: CASSLSGTNTGELFF
J gene: TRBJ2-2
V gene: TRBV5-1
D gene: .
clone size: .

CDR3 DNA: TGCGCCAGCAGTTACCTGGGACAGGACAACGAGCAGTACTTC
CDR3 protein: CASSYLGQDNEQYF
J gene: TRBJ2-7
V gene: TRBV5-1
D gene: TRBD1
clone size: .